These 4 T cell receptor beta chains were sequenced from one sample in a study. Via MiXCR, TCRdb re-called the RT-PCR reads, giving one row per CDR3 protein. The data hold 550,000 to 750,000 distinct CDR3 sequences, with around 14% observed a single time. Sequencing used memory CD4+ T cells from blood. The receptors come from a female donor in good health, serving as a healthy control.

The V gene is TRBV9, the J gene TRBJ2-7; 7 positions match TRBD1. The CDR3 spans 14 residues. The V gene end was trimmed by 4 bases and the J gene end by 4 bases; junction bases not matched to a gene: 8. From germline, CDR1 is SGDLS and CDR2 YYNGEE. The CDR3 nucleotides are TGTGCCAGCAGCCCCCGGACAGGTGAATACGAGCAGTACTTC. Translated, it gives CASSPRTGEYEQYF.

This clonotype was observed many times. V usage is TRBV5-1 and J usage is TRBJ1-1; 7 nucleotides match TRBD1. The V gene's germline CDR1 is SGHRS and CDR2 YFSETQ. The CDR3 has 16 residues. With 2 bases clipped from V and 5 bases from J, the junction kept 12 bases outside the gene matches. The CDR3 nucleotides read TGCGCCAGCAGCTTAAACCCAGACAGGGTGAGAACTGAAGCTTTCTTT. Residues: CASSLNPDRVRTEAFF.

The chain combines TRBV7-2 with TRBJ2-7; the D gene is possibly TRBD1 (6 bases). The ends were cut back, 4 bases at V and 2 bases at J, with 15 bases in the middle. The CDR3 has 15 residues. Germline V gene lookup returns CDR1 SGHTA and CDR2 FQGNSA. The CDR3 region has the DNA TGTGCCAGCAGCTCCCGGGACACACATACCTACGAGCAGTACTTC. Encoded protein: CASSSRDTHTYEQYF.

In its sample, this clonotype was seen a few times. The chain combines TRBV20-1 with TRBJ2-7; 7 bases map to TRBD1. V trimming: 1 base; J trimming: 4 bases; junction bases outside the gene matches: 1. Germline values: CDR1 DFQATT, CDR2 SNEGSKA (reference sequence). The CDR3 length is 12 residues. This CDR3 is CSARGDSYEQYF. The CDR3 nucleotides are TGCAGTGCTAGAGGGGACAGTTACGAGCAGTACTTC.